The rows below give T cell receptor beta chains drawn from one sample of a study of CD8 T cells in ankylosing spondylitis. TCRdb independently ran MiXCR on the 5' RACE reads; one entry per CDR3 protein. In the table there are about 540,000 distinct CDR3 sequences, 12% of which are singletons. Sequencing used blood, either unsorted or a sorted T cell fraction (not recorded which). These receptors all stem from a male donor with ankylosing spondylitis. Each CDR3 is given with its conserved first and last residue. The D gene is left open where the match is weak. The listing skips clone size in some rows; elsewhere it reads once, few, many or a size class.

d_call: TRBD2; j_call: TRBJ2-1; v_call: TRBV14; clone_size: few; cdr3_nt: TGTGCCAGCAGCCTGGGGACTAGTCCGCTTGAGCAGTTCTTC; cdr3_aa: CASSLGTSPLEQFF
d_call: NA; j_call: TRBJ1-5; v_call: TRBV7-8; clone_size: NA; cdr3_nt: TGTGCCAGCAGCCCCTCACAGAGCAATCAGCCCCAGCATTTT; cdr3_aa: CASSPSQSNQPQHF
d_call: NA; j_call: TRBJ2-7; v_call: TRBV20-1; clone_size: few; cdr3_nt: TGCAGTGCTAGCGGCAGGCGCGATTACGAGCAGTACTTC; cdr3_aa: CSASGRRDYEQYF
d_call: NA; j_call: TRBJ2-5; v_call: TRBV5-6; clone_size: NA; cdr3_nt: TGTGCCAGCAGCTTTCAAGCGGGCCAAGAGACCCAGTACTTC; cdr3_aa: CASSFQAGQETQYF
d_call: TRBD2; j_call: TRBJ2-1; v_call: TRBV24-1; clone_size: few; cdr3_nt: TGTGCCACCAGTGGGGTCGGGGGGTACAATGAGCAGTTCTTC; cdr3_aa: CATSGVGGYNEQFF
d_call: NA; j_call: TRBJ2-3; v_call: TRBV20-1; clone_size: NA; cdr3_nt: TGCAGTGCTAGTTCAGTGCCCCTCACAGATACGCAGTATTTT; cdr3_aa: CSASSVPLTDTQYF
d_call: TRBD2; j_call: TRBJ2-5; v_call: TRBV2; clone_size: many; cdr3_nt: TGTGCCAGCAGTGGGGGTAGCGGGAGAACAGAGACCCAGTACTTC; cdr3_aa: CASSGGSGRTETQYF
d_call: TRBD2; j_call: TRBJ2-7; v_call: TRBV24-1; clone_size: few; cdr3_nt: TGTGCCACCAGTGCTAGCGGGAGCGGCGAGCAGTACTTC; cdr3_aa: CATSASGSGEQYF
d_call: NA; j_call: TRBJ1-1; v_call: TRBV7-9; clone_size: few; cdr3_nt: TGTGCCAGCAGCTTACTGGGGGTCCTACCTTTCTTT; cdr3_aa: CASSLLGVLPFF
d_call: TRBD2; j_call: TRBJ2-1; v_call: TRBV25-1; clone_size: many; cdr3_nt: TGTGCCAGCAGTCCCACCTACACTAGCGCTAGGGACAATGAGCAGTTCTTC; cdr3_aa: CASSPTYTSARDNEQFF
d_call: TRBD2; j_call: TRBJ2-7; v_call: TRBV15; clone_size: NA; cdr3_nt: TGTGCCACCAGTAGGTCCACTAGCGGGACCTACGAGCAGTACTTC; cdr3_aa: CATSRSTSGTYEQYF
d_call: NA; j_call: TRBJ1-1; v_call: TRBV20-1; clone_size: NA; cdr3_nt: TGCAGTGCCAGCCGGGGGGATGGCACTGAAGCTTTCTTT; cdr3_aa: CSASRGDGTEAFF
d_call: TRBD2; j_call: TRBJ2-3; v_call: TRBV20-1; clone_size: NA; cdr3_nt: TGCAGTGCGTTGGCGGGAGTCACAGATACGCAGTATTTT; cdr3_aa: CSALAGVTDTQYF
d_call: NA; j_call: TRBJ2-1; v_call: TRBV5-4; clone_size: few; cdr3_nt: TGTGCCAGCAGTCCACTAGTCCGCAATGAGCAGTTCTTC; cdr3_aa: CASSPLVRNEQFF
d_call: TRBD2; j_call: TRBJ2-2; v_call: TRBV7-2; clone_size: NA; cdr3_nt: TGTGCCAGCACCCCTAGCGGGGCCGGGGAGCTGTTTTTT; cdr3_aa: CASTPSGAGELFF
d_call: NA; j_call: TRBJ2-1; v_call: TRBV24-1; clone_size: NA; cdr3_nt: TGTGCCACCAGTGATATGGACAGAAACTACAATGAGCAGTTCTTC; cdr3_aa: CATSDMDRNYNEQFF
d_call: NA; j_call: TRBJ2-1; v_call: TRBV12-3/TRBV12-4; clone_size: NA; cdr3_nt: TGTGCCAGCAGTAGGCTCATCCTCTACAATGAGCAGTTCTTC; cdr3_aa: CASSRLILYNEQFF
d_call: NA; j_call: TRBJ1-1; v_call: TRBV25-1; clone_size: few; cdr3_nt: TGTGCCAGCGTCGGACGGCTGAACACTGAAGCTTTCTTT; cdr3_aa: CASVGRLNTEAFF
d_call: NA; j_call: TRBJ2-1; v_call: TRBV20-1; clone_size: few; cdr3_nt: TGCAGTGCTACGAGGTTTCGGGAGTCGGGGAATGAGCAGTTCTTC; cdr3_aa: CSATRFRESGNEQFF
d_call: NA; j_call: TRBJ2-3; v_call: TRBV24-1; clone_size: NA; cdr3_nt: TGTGCCACCAGCCTGGGGGGGGCAGGAGGAGATACGCAGTATTTT; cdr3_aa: CATSLGGAGGDTQYF
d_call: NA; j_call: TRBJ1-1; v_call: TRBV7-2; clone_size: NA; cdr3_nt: TGTGCCAGCAGCTTCCCACAGGGATTCAAGCCCGATGAAGCTTTCTTT; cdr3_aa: CASSFPQGFKPDEAFF
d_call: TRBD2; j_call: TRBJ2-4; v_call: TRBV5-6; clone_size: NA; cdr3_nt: TGTGCCAGCAGCCCAATTGTAACGGGAGGACCGAAAAACATTCAGTACTTC; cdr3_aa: CASSPIVTGGPKNIQYF
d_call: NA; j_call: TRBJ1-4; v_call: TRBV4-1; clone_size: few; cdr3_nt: TGCGCCAGCAGCCAAGATCCTGACCTTATTGAAAAACTGTTTTTT; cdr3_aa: CASSQDPDLIEKLFF
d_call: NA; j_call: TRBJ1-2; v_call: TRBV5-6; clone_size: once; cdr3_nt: TGTGCCAGCAGCTCGGCAGGGACCACAACTTATGGCTACACCTTC; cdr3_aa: CASSSAGTTTYGYTF
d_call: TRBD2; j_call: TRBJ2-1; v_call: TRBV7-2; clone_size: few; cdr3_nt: TGTGCCAGCAGCTTAGCCCTGACTAGCGGGAGGGACGATGAGCAGTTCTTC; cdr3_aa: CASSLALTSGRDDEQFF
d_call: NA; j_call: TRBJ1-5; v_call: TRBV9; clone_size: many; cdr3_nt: TGTGCCAGCAGCCCACGAGACAGGCCTTATAGCAATCAGCCCCAGCATTTT; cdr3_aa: CASSPRDRPYSNQPQHF
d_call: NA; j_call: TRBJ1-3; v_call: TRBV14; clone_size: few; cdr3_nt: TGTGCCAGCAGCGTGCAACAGGGAAACACCATATATTTT; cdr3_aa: CASSVQQGNTIYF
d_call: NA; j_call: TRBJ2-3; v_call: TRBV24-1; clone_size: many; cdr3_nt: TGTGCCACCAGTGATCCCCGGGAAGCTGATACGCAGTATTTT; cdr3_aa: CATSDPREADTQYF
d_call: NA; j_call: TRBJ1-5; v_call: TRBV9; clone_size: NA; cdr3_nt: TGTGCCAGCAGCGTAGGAGGGCAGAGCAATCAGCCCCAGCATTTT; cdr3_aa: CASSVGGQSNQPQHF
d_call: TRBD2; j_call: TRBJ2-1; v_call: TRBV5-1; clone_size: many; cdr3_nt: TGCGCCAGCAGCCGGGAACCGGGACTAGCGGGAGCCAATGAGCAGTTCTTC; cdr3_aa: CASSREPGLAGANEQFF
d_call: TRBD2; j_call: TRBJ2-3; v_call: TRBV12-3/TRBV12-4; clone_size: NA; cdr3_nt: TGTGCCAGCAGTATGCGGACTAGCGGGAGCACAGATACGCAGTATTTT; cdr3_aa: CASSMRTSGSTDTQYF
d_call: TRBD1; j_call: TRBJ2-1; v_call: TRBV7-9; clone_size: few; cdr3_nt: TGTGCCAGCACCCAGTGGACAGGGATTAATGAGCAGTTCTTC; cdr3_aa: CASTQWTGINEQFF
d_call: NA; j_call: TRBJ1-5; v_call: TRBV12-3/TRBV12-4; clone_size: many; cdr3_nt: TGTGCCAGCAGTCCTGGGTTGTCGGCCCAGCATTTT; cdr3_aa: CASSPGLSAQHF
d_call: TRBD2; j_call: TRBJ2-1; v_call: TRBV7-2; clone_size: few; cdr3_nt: TGTGCCAGCAGCTTAGTTGGACTAGCGGGGGACAATGAGCAGTTCTTC; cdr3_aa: CASSLVGLAGDNEQFF
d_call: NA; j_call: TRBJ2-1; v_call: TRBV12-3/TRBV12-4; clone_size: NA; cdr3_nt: TGTGCCAGCAGTCAACACGGAAATGAGCAGTTCTTC; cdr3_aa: CASSQHGNEQFF
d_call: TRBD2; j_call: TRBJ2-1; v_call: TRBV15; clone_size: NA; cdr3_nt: TGTGCCACCAGCAGTGGGGGGGAGACCCTGAGAGGTGAGCAGTTCTTC; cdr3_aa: CATSSGGETLRGEQFF
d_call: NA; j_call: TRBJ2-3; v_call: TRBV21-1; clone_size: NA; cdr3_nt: TGTGCCAGCAGCAGACCAACCGGGACAGGGGGAATTTTGGTGGGTACGCAGTATTTT; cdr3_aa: CASSRPTGTGGILVGTQYF
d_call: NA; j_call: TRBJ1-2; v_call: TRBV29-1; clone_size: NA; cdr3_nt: TGCAGCGTTGGGGATGGCTACACCTTC; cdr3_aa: CSVGDGYTF
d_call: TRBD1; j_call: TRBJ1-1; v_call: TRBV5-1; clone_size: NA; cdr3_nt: TGCGCCAGCAGCCTGACAGGGTTTCGGACTGAAGCTTTCTTT; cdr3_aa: CASSLTGFRTEAFF
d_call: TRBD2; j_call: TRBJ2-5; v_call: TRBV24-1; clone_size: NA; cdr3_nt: TGTGCCACCAGATCTTCAGGGAGGGAAGAGACCCAGTACTTC; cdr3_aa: CATRSSGREETQYF
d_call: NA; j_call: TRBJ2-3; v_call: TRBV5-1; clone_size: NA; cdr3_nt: TGCGCCAGCACCCAGTCTCCGGCTGGCACAGATACGCAGTATTTT; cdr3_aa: CASTQSPAGTDTQYF
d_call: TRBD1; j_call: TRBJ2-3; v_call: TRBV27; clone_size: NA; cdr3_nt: TGTGCCAGCAGCTGGACAGGGGGCGCAGATACGCAGTATTTT; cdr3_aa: CASSWTGGADTQYF
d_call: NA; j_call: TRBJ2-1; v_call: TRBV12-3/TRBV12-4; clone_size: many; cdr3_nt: TGTGCCAGCAGTTTAGGCGGCAGTGCCTACAATGAGCAGTTCTTC; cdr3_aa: CASSLGGSAYNEQFF
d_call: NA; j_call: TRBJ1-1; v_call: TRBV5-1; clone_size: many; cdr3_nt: TGTGCCAGCAGCTTAGTTTCGGAGAACACTGAAGCTTTCTTT; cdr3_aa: CASSLVSENTEAFF
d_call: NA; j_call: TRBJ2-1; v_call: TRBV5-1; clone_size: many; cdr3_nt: TGCGCCAGCAGCTTGAGGGGAGGCTCTTTTTATGAGCAGTTCTTC; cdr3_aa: CASSLRGGSFYEQFF
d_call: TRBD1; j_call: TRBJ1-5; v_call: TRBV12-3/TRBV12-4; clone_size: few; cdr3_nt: TGTGCCAGCAGACGGGCCGGACAGGGAGTCAATCAGCCCCAGCATTTT; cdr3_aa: CASRRAGQGVNQPQHF
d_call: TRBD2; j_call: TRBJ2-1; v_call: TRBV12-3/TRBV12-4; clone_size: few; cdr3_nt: TGTGCCAGCAGACGCGGGACTAGCGGGCAGGATGAGCAGTTCTTC; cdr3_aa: CASRRGTSGQDEQFF
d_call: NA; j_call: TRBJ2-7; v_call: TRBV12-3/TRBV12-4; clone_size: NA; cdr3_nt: TGTGCCAGCGGGTCTTTTCGGGGCTCCTACGAGCAGTACTTC; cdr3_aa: CASGSFRGSYEQYF
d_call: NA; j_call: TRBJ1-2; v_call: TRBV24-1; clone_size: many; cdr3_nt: TGTGCCACCAGTCGCGACAACTATGGCTACACCTTC; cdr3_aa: CATSRDNYGYTF
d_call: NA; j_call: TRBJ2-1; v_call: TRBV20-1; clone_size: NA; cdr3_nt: TGCAGTGCTCGACTAGGGGGACATGAGCAGTTCTTC; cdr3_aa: CSARLGGHEQFF